Detailed here is one TCR beta chain. Its antigen remains unknown. The sample comes from a study of T-cell reconstitution after alpha-beta-depleted transplantation in children. Germline V gene lookup returns CDR1 DFQATT and CDR2 SNEGSKA (reference sequence). The CDR3 is 13 residues long. V was clipped by 3 bases and J by 1 base, with 10 bases between them. Study results and caveats: It was newly produced T cells that mostly accounted for T-cell counts and diversity one year after transplant. It was surviving recipient T cells and thymic progenitors that gave some patients high TCRbeta diversity at day 60. Reportedly, alpha-beta T cells present about two months post-transplant originated from several hundred expanded clones of graft origin.

Unique molecular identifiers were incorporated when the TCRbeta library was constructed. TCRdb analysed the PCR reads with MiXCR anew, one entry per CDR3 protein. Altogether 900,000 or so distinct CDR3 sequences are present, 15% to 20% being singletons, with the ten largest covering about 5%. The sample consisted of PBMCs, mostly from graft donor cells, taken 360 days after TCRalphabeta/CD19-depleted stem cell transplant. This clonotype originated in a male patient between 10 and 17 years old who had a stem cell transplant for acute lymphoblastic leukemia, so the T cells may come from the graft donor. The chain combines TRBV20-1 with TRBJ2-7; perhaps TRBD1 as D (5 bases). CDR3 nucleotide sequence: TGCAGTGCTAGTGTACAGGCGTCCTACGAGCAGTACTTC. Protein: CSASVQASYEQYF.